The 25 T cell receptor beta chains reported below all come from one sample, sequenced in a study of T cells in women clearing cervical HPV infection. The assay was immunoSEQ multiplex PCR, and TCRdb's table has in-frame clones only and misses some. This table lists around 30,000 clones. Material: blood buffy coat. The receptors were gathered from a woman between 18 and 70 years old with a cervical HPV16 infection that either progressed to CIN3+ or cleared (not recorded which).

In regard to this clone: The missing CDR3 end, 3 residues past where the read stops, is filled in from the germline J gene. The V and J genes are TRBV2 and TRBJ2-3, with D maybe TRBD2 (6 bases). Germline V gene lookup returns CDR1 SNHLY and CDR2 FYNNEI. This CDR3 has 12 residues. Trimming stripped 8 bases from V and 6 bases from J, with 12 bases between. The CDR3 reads CASGTGWDTQYF. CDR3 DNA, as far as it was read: TGTGCCAGCGGGACTGGCTGGGATACG.

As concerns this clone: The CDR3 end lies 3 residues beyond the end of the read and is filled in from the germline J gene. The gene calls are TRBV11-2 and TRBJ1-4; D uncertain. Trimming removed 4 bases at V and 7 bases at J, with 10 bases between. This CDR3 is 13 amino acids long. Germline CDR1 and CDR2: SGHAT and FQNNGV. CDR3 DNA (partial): TGTGCCAGCAGCTACTTCCTCGGTGAAAAA. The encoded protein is CASSYFLGEK. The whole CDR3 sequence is CASSYFLGEKLFF.

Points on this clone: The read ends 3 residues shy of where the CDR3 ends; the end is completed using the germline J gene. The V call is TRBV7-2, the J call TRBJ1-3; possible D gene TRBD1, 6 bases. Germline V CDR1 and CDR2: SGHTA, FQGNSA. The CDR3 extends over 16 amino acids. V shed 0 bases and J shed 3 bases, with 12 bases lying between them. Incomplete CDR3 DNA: TGTGCCAGCAGCTTAGCGCCACAGGGTAGTGGAAACACC. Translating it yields CASSLAPQGSGNT. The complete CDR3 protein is CASSLAPQGSGNTIYF.

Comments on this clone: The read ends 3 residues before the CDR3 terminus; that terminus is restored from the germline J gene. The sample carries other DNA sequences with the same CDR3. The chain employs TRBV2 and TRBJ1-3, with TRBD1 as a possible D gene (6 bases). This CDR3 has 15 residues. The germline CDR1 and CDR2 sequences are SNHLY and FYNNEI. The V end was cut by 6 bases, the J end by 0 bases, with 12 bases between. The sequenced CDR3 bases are TGTGCCAGCAGAAGACAGGTTCTCTCTGGAAACACC. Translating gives CASRRQVLSGNT. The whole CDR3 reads CASRRQVLSGNTIYF.

The CDR3 here is CASSPSQLNTEAFF. Incomplete CDR3 DNA: TGTGCCAGCAGCCCATCGCAGTTGAACACTGAA. V is TRBV11-2 and J is TRBJ1-1; D not certain. With the read ending 3 residues before the CDR3 end, the germline J gene is used to fill in that end. This CDR3 has 14 amino acids. The V gene lost 5 bases and the J gene lost 0 bases, with 10 bases spanning the gap. From germline, CDR1 is SGHAT and CDR2 FQNNGV. The whole variable domain, remainder taken from reference TRBV11-2 and TRBJ1-1, is EAGVAQSPRYKIIEKRQSVAFWCNPISGHATLYWYQQILGQGPKLLIQFQNNGVVDDSQLPKDRFSAERLKGVDSTLKIQPAKLEDSAVYLCASSPSQLNTEAFFGQGTRLTVV.

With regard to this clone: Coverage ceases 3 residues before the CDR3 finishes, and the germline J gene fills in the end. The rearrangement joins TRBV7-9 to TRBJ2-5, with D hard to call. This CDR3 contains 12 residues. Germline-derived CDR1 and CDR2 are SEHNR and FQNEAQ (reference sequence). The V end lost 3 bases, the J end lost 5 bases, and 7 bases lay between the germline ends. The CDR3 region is CASSLTRETQYF. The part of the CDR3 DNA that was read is TGTGCCAGCAGCTTGACGCGGGAGACC.

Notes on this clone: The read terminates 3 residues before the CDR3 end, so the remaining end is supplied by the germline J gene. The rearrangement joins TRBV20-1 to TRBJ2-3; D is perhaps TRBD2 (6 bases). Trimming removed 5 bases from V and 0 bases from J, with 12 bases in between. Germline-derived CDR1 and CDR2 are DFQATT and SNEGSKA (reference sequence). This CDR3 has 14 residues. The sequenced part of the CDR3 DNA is TGCAGTGCTCACGACGCGGGGAGCACAGATACG. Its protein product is CSAHDAGSTDT. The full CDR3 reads CSAHDAGSTDTQYF.

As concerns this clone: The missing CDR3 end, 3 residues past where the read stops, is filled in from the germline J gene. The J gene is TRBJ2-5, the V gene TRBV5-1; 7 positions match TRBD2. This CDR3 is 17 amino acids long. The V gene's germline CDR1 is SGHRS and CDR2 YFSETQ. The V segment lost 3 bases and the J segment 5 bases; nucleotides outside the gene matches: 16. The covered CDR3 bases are TGCGCCAGCAGCTCATCAGCGGGGCATCTAGATTCGGAGACC. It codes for CASSSSAGHLDSET. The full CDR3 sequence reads CASSSSAGHLDSETQYF.

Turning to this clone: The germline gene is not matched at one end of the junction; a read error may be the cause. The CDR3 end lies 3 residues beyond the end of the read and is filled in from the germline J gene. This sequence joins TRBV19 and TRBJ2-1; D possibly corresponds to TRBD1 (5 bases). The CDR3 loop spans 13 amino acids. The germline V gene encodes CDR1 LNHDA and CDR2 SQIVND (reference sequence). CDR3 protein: CTSTLGPGNEQFF. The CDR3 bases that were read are TGTACCAGTACCTTGGGGCCTGGGAATGAG.

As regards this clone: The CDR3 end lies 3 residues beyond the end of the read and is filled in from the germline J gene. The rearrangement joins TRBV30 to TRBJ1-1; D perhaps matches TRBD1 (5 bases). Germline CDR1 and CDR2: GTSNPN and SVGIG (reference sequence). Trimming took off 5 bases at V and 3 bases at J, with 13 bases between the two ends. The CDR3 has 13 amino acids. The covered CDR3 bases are TGTGCCTGGGCAGGGATGTGGGACACTGAA. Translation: CAWAGMWDTE. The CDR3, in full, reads CAWAGMWDTEAFF.

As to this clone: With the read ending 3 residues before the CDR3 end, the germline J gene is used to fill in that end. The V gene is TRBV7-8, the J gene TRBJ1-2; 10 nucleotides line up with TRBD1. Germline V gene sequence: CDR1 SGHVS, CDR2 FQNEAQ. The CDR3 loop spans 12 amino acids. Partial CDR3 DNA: TGTGCCGTTGGGACAGGGGTTAATGAC. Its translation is CAVGTGVND. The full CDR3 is CAVGTGVNDYTF.

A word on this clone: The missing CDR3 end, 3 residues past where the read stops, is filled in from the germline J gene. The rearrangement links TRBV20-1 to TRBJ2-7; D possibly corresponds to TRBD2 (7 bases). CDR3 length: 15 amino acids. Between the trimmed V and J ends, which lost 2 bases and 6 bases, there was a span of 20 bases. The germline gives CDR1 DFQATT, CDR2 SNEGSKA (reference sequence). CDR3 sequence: CSARHPEGGRPEQYF. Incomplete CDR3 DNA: TGCAGTGCTAGACACCCCGAGGGGGGGAGGCCCGAG.

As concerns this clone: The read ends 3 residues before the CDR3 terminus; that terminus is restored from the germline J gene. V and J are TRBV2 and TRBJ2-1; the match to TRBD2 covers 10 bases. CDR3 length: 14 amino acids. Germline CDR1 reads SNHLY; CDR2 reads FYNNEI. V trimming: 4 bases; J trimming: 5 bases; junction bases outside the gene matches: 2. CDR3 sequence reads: CASSGTSGNNEQFF. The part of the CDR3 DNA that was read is TGTGCCAGCAGTGGCACTAGCGGGAACAATGAG.

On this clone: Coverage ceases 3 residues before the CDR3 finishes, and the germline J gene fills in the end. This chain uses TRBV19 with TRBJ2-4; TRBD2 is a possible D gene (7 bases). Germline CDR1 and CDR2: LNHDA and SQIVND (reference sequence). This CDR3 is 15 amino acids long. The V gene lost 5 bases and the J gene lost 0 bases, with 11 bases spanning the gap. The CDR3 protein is CASSPGGLAKNIQYF. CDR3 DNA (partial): TGTGCCAGTAGTCCCGGGGGGCTAGCCAAAAACATT. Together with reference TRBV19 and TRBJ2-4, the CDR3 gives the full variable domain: DGGITQSPKYLFRKEGQNVTLSCEQNLNHDAMYWYRQDPGQGLRLIYYSQIVNDFQKGDIAEGYSVSREKKESFPLTVTSAQKNPTAFYLCASSPGGLAKNIQYFGAGTRLSVL.

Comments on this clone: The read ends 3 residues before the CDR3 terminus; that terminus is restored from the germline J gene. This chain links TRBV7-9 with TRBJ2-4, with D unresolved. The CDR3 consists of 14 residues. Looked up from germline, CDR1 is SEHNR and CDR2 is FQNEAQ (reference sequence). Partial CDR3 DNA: TGTGCCAGCAGGTTTTCCTCAGCTAACTATGGT. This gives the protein CASRFSSANYG. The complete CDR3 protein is CASRFSSANYGQYF.

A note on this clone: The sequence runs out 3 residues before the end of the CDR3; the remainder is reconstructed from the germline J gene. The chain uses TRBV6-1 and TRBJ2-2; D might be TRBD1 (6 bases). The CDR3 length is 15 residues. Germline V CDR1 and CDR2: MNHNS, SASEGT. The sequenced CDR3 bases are TGTGCCAGCAGTGGGGGACAAAGAGGGAATTCACCG. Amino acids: CASSGGQRGNSP. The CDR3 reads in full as CASSGGQRGNSPLFF.

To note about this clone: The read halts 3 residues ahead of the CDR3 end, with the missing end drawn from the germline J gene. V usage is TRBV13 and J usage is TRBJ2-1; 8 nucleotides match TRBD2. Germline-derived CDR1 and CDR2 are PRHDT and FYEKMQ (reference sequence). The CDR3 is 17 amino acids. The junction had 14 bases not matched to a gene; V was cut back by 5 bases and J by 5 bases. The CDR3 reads CASSPISGGGPDNEQFF. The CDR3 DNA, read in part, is TGTGCCAGCAGCCCAATCTCCGGGGGGGGGCCGGACAATGAG.

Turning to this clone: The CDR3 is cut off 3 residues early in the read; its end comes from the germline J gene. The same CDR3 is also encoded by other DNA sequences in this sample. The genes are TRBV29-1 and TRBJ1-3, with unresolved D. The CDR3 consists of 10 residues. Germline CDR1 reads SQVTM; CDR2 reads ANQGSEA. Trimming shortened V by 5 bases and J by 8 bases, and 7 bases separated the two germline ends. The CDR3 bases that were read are TGCAGCGTTTTAGCGGACACC. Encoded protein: CSVLADT. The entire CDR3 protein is CSVLADTIYF.

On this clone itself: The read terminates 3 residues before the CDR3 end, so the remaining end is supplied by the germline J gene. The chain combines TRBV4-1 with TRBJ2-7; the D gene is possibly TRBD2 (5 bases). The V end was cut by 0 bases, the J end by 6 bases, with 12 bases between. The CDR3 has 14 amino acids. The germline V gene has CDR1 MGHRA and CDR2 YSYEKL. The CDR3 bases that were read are TGCGCCAGCAGCCAAGACATGGCTAGCTCCGAG. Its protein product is CASSQDMASSE. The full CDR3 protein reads CASSQDMASSEQYF.

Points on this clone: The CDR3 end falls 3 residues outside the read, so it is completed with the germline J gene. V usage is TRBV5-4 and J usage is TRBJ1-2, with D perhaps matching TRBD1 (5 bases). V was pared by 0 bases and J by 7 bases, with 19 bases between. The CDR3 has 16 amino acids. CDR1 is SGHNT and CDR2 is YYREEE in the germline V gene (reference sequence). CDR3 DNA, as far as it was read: TGTGCCAGCAGCTTGGGGCGGGGCAGGGAGGGCTCTGGC. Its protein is CASSLGRGREGSG. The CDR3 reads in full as CASSLGRGREGSGYTF.

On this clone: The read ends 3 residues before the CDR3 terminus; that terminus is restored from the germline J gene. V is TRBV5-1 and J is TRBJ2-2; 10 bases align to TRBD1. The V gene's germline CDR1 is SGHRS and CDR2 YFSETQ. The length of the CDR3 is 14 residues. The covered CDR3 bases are TGCGCCAGCAGCTTTAGGACAGGGGGTGAAAAG. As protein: CASSFRTGGEK. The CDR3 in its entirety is CASSFRTGGEKLFF.

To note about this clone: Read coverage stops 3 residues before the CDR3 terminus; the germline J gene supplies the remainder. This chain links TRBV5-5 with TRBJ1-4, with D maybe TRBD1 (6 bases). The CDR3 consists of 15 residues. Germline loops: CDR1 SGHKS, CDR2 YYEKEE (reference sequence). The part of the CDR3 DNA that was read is TGTGCCAGCAGCTTGTGGGAAGCAGGGGTGGGTAAA. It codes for CASSLWEAGVGK. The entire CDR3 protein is CASSLWEAGVGKLFF.

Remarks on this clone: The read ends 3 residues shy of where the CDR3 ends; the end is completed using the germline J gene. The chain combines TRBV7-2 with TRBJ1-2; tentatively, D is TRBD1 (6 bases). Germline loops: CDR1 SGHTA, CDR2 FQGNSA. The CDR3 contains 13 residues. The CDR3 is CASSLPGGNDYTF. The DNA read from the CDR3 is TGTGCCAGCAGCTTGCCGGGGGGCAATGAC.

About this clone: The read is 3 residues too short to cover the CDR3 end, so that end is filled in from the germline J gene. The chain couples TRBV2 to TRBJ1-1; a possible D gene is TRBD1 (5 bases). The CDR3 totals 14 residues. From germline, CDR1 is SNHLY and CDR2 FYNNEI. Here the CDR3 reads CASSAITGVNRAFF. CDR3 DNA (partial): TGTGCCAGCAGTGCCATAACAGGAGTAAACCGA.

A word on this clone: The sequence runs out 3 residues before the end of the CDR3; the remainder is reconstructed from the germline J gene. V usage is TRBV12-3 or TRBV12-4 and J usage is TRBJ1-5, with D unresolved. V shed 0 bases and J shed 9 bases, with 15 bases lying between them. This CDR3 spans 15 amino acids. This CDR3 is CASSLAISPGRPQHF. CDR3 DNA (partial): TGTGCCAGCAGTTTAGCGATAAGTCCCGGTCGGCCC.